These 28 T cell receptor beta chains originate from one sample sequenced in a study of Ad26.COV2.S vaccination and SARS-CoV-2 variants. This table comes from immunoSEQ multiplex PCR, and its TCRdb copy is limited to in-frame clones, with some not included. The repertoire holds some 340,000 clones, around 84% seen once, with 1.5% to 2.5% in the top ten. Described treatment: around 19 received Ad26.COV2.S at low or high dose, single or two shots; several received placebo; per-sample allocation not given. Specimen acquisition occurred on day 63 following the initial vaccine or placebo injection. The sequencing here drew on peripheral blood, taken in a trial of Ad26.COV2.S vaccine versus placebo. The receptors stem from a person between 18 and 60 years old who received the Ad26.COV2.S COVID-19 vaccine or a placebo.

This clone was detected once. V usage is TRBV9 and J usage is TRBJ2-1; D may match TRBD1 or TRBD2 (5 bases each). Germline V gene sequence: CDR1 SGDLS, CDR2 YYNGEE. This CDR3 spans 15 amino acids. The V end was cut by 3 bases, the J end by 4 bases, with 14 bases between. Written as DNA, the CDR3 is TGTGCCAGCAGCGGTGGGTATGGGACGTACAATGAGCAGTTCTTC. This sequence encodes CASSGGYGTYNEQFF.

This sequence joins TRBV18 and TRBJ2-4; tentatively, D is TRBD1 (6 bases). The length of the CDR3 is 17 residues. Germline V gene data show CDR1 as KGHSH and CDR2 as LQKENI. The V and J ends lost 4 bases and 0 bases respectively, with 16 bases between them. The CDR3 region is CASSLTGTQLAKNIQYF. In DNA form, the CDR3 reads TGTGCCAGCTCACTCACCGGGACACAGCTAGCCAAAAACATTCAGTACTTC.

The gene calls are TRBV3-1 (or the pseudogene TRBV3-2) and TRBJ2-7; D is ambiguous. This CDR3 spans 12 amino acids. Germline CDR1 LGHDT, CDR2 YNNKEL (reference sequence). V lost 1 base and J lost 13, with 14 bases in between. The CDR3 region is CASSQGMSNSYF. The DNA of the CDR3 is TGTGCCAGCAGCCAAGGGATGTCAAACTCCTACTTC.

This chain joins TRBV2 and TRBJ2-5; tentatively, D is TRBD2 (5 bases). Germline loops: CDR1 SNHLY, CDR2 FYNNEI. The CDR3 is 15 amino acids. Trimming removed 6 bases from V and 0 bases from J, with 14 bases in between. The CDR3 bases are TGTGCCAGCAGCTTGCAGCGGAATAACCAAGAGACCCAGTACTTC. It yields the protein CASSLQRNNQETQYF.

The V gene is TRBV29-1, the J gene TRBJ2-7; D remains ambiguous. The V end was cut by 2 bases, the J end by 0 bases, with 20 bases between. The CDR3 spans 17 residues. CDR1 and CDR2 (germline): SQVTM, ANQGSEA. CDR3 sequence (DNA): TGCAGCGTTGAAAGTCCGGATAACAAAGGAAGCTCCTACGAGCAGTACTTC. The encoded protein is CSVESPDNKGSSYEQYF.

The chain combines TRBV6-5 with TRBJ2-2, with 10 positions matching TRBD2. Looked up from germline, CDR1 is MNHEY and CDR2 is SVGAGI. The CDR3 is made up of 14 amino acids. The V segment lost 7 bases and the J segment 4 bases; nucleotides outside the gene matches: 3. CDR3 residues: CASKERGGTGELFF. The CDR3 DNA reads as TGTGCCAGCAAGGAGCGGGGGGGCACCGGGGAGCTGTTTTTT.

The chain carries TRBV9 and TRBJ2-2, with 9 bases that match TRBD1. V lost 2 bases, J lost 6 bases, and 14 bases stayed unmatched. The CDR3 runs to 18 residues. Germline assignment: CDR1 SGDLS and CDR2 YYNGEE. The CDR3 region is CASSVVPGQGFSPGELFF. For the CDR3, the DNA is TGTGCCAGCAGCGTGGTACCGGGACAGGGTTTTTCCCCCGGGGAGCTGTTTTTT. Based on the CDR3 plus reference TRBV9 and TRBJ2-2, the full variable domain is DSGVTQTPKHLITATGQRVTLRCSPRSGDLSVYWYQQSLDQGLQFLIQYYNGEERAKGNILERFSAQQFPDLHSELNLSSLELGDSALYFCASSVVPGQGFSPGELFFGEGSRLTVL.

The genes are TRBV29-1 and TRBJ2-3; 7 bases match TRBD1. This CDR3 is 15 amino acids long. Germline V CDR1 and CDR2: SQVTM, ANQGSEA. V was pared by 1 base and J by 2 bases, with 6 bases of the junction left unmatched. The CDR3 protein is CSVEGTGGNTDTQYF. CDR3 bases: TGCAGCGTTGAAGGGACAGGAGGAAACACAGATACGCAGTATTTT.

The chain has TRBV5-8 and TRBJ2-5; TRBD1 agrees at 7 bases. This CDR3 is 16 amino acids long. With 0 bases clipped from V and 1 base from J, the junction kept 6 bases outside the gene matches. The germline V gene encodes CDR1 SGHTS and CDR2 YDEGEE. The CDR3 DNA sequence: TGTGCCAGCAGCTTGGGACAGGGAGACTTCCAAGAGACCCAGTACTTC. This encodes CASSLGQGDFQETQYF.

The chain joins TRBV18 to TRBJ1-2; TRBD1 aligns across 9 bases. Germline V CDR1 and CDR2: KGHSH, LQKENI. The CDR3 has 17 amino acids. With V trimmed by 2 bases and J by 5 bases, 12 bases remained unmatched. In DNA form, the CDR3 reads TGTGCCAGCTCACCAAACCCCCCGATGACAGGGGGATATGGCTACACCTTC. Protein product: CASSPNPPMTGGYGYTF.

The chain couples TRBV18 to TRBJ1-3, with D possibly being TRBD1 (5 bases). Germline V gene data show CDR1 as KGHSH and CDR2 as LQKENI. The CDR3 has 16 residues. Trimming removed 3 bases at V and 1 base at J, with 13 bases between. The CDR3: CASSPSGVVSGNTIYF. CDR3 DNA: TGTGCCAGCTCACCGTCGGGGGTGGTTTCTGGAAACACCATATATTTT.

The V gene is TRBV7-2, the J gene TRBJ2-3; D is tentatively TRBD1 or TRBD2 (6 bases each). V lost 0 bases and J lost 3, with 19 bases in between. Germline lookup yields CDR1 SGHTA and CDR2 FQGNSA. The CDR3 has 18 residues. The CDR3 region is CASSLALRGASRTDTQYF. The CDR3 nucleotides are TGTGCCAGCAGCTTAGCGTTGAGGGGGGCATCGAGGACAGATACGCAGTATTTT.

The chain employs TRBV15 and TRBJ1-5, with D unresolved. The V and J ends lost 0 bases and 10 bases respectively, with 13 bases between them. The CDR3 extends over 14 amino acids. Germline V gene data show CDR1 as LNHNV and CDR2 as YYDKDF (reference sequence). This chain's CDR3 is CATSRDPPPSPQHF. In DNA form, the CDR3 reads TGTGCCACCAGCAGAGACCCCCCACCTAGTCCCCAGCATTTT.

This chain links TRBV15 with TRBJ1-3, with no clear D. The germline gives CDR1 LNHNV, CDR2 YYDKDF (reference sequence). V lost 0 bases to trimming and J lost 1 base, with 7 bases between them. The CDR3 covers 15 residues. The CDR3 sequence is CATSRERPSGNTIYF. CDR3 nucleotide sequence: TGTGCCACCAGCAGAGAAAGACCGTCTGGAAACACCATATATTTT. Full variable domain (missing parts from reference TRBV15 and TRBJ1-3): DAMVIQNPRYQVTQFGKPVTLSCSQTLNHNVMYWYQQKSSQAPKLLFHYYDKDFNNEADTPDNFQSRRPNTSFCFLDIRSPGLGDTAMYLCATSRERPSGNTIYFGEGSWLTVV.

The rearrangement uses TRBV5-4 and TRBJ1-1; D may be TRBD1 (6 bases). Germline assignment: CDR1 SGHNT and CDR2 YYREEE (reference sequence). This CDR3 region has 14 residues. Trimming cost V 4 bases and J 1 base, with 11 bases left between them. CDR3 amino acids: CASSRGGQNTEAFF. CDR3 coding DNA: TGTGCCAGCAGCCGGGGGGGACAGAACACTGAAGCTTTCTTT.

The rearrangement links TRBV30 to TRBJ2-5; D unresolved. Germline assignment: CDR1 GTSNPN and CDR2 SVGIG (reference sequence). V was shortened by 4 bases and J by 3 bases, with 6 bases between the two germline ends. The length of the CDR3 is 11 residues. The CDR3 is CAWMTEETQYF. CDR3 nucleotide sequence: TGTGCCTGGATGACTGAAGAGACCCAGTACTTC.

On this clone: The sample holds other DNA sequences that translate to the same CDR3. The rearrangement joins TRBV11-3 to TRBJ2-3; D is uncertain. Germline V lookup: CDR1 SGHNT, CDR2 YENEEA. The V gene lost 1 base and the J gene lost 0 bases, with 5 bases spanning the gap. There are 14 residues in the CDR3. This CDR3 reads CASSLGRSTDTQYF. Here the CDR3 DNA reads TGTGCCAGCAGCTTAGGCAGGAGCACAGATACGCAGTATTTT.

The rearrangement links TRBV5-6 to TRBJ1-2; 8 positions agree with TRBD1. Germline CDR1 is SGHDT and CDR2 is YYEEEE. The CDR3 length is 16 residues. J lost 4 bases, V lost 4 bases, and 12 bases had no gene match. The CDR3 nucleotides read TGTGCCAGCAGCGTAGAGCCTGGACAGGGCGGCTATGGCTACACCTTC. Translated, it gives CASSVEPGQGGYGYTF.

The CDR3 sequence: CASRGQGKGNTIYF. The CDR3 coding sequence is TGTGCCAGCAGGGGACAGGGGAAAGGAAACACCATATATTTT. The chain combines TRBV2 with TRBJ1-3; 10 nucleotides line up with TRBD1. The CDR3 has 14 amino acids. CDR1 is SNHLY, CDR2 FYNNEI, per germline. The V and J ends lost 6 bases and 4 bases, in that order; junction bases with no gene match: 3.

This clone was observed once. CDR3 sequence: CASSQDWGVESSYEQYF. The CDR3 DNA reads as TGTGCCAGCAGCCAAGATTGGGGGGTGGAAAGCTCCTACGAGCAGTACTTC. The chain couples TRBV3-1 (or the pseudogene TRBV3-2) to TRBJ2-7; possibly TRBD2 for D (6 bases). Germline-derived CDR1 and CDR2 are LGHDT and YNNKEL (reference sequence). The CDR3 loop spans 17 amino acids. V dropped 0 bases and J dropped 0 bases, with 15 bases sitting between them.

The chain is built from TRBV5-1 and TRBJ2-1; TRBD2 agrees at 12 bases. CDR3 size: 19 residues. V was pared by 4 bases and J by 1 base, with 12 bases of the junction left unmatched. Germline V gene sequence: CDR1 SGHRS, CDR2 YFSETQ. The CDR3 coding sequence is TGCGCCAGCAGCGCCCGGTCTAGCGGGGGGGCCGGGTCCTACAATGAGCAGTTCTTC. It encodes CASSARSSGGAGSYNEQFF.

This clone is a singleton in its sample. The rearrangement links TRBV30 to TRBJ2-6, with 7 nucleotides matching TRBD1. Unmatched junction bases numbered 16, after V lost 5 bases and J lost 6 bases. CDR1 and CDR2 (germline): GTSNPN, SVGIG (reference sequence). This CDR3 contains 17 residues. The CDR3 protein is CAWGDRTGAIVANVLTF. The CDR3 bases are TGTGCCTGGGGCGATAGGACAGGAGCCATTGTGGCCAACGTCCTGACTTTC.

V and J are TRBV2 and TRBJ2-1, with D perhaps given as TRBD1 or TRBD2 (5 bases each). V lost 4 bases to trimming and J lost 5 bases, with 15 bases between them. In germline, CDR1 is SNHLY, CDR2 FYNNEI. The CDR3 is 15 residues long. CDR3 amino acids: CASSGSGPGNNEQFF. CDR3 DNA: TGTGCCAGCAGTGGTTCGGGGCCAGGGAACAATGAGCAGTTCTTC.

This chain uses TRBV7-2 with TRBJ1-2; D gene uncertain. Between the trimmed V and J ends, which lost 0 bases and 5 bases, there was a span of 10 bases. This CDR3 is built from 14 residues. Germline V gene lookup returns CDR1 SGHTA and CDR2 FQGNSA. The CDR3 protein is CASSLAAGEYGYTF. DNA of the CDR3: TGTGCCAGCAGCTTAGCTGCAGGAGAATATGGCTACACCTTC.

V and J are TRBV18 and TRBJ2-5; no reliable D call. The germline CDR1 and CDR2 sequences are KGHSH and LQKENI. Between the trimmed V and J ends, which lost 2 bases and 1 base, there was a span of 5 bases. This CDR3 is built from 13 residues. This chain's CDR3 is CASSPTSQETQYF. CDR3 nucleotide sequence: TGTGCCAGCTCACCAACTTCCCAAGAGACCCAGTACTTC.

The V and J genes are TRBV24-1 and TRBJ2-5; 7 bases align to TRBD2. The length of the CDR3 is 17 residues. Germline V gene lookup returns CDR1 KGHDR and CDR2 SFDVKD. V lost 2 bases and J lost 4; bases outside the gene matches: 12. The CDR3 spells CATSDSGGGAGGETQYF. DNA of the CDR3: TGTGCCACCAGTGATTCGGGGGGAGGGGCAGGAGGAGAGACCCAGTACTTC.

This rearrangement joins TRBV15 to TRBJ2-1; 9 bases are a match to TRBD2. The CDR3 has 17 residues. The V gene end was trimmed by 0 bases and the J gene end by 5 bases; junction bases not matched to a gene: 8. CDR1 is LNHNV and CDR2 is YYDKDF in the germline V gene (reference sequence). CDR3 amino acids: CATSRDWSSGENNEQFF. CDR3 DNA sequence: TGTGCCACCAGCAGAGACTGGTCTAGCGGGGAAAACAATGAGCAGTTCTTC.

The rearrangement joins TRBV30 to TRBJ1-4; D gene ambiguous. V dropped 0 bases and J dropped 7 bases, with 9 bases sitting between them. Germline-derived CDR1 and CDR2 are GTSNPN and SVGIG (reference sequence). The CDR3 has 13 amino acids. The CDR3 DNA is TGTGCCTGGAGTGTTTGGGGAGGTGAAAAACTGTTTTTT. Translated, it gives CAWSVWGGEKLFF.